A single sample gave rise to the 18 T cell receptor beta chains below, sequenced in a study of T cells after yellow fever vaccination. TCRdb called the 5' RACE reads again in MiXCR, with one record for every CDR3 protein. Altogether about 340,000 distinct CDR3 sequences are present, approximately 3.9% being singletons, with the ten largest covering 20% to 25%. Sequenced material: PBMCs, taken 5 days after the yellow fever booster vaccination. These TCRs come from a man aged 18-30 years who received the YFV17D yellow fever vaccine.

This clonotype was seen many times. The gene calls are TRBV12-3 or TRBV12-4 and TRBJ1-1, with D possibly being TRBD1 (5 bases). V gave up 1 base and J gave up 4 bases, with 13 bases separating them. The CDR3 runs to 15 residues. The CDR3 loop reads CASSLVGAPPTEAFF. The CDR3 nucleotides read TGTGCCAGCAGTTTAGTAGGGGCCCCGCCCACTGAAGCTTTCTTT.

The rearrangement joins TRBV20-1 to TRBJ2-4, with a possible D match to TRBD2 (6 bases). CDR1 DFQATT and CDR2 SNEGSKA come from the germline V gene (reference sequence). V was pared by 3 bases and J by 8 bases, with 11 bases between. CDR3 length: 12 amino acids. The DNA for the CDR3 is TGCAGTGCTAGGGGGGACTCGGACATTCAGTACTTC. It encodes CSARGDSDIQYF.

There are a few counts of this clonotype. This chain uses TRBV5-4 with TRBJ2-4, with D perhaps matching TRBD1 (6 bases). The CDR3 spans 15 residues. Germline lookup yields CDR1 SGHNT and CDR2 YYREEE (reference sequence). V gave up 4 bases and J gave up 0 bases, with 11 bases separating them. CDR3 protein: CASSTKQGAKNIQYF. The CDR3 coding sequence is TGTGCCAGCAGCACCAAACAGGGAGCCAAAAACATTCAGTACTTC.

Written as DNA, the CDR3 is TGTGCCAGCTCGCCGCCGGACAGGGGTACCTATGGCTACACCTTC. This gives the protein CASSPPDRGTYGYTF. The chain uses TRBV18 and TRBJ1-2, with 9 nucleotides matching TRBD1. V shed 6 bases and J 4 bases; nucleotides not matched to a gene: 9. Germline values: CDR1 KGHSH, CDR2 LQKENI. CDR3 size: 15 residues.

This clonotype was detected only a few times. The rearrangement links TRBV20-1 to TRBJ2-7; D might be TRBD1 (6 bases). CDR3 size: 11 residues. Between the trimmed V and J ends, which lost 6 bases and 3 bases, there was a span of 9 bases. The germline CDR1 and CDR2 sequences are DFQATT and SNEGSKA (reference sequence). CDR3 residues: CSAMDSYEQYV. CDR3 DNA sequence: TGCAGTGCCATGGACAGCTACGAGCAGTACGTC.

This clonotype came up a few times. V is TRBV10-1 and J is TRBJ2-7, with 8 bases matching TRBD2. With V trimmed by 4 bases and J by 6 bases, 8 bases remained unmatched. Germline lookup yields CDR1 WNHNN and CDR2 SYGVQD (reference sequence). CDR3 length: 14 residues. The CDR3 spells CASSVDSGGREQYF. CDR3 nucleotide sequence: TGCGCCAGCAGTGTGGACAGCGGGGGCCGCGAGCAGTACTTC.

Many counts were recorded for this clonotype. V usage is TRBV4-3 and J usage is TRBJ1-4; tentatively, D is TRBD1 (5 bases). This CDR3 has 14 residues. Germline V gene sequence: CDR1 LGHNA, CDR2 YSLEER. The V gene lost 1 base and the J gene lost 6 bases, with 9 bases spanning the gap. CDR3 residues: CASSQGDGHEKLFF. Written as DNA, the CDR3 is TGCGCCAGCAGCCAAGGGGACGGTCATGAAAAACTGTTTTTT.

This clonotype was counted ten times or more. V and J are TRBV5-1 and TRBJ2-1, with D perhaps matching TRBD2 (6 bases). The length of the CDR3 is 15 residues. The ends were cut back, 4 bases at V and 0 bases at J, with 11 bases in the middle. The germline V gene has CDR1 SGHRS and CDR2 YFSETQ. The CDR3 loop reads CASSVEEGSYNEQFF. The CDR3 DNA is TGCGCCAGCAGCGTCGAGGAGGGCTCCTACAATGAGCAGTTCTTC.

This clonotype occurred a few times. This chain connects TRBV5-1 to TRBJ2-7; the match to TRBD1 covers 10 bases. The CDR3 is 15 amino acids. V lost 0 bases to trimming and J lost 5 bases; unmatched junction nucleotides: 5. CDR1 is SGHRS, CDR2 YFSETQ, per germline. The CDR3 DNA sequence: TGCGCCAGCAGCTTGGTGGGACAGGGGAGCAACGAGCAGTACTTC. Its translation: CASSLVGQGSNEQYF.

V is TRBV11-2 and J is TRBJ2-5; D is unclear. Germline V CDR1 and CDR2: SGHAT, FQNNGV. Trimming cost V 5 bases and J 2 bases, with 6 bases left between them. The CDR3 totals 12 residues. The CDR3 sequence is CASSKRQETQYF. CDR3 sequence (DNA): TGTGCCAGCAGCAAACGACAAGAGACCCAGTACTTC.

This clonotype was observed many times. The chain combines TRBV6-5 with TRBJ1-2, with TRBD1 matching over 7 bases. Germline CDR1 is MNHEY and CDR2 is SVGAGI. The CDR3 runs to 13 residues. Trimming cost V 6 bases and J 3 bases; bases outside gene matches: 4. CDR3 nucleotides: TGTGCCAGCAGGCCGGGACAGCACTATGGCTACACCTTC. Translation gives CASRPGQHYGYTF.

The table lists this clonotype with many counts. The V gene is TRBV12-3 or TRBV12-4, the J gene TRBJ2-1; 9 bases fit TRBD1. V lost 4 bases to trimming and J lost 9 bases; unmatched junction nucleotides: 7. The CDR3 is made up of 14 amino acids. The CDR3 DNA follows: TGTGCCAGCAGTTGGCCGGGACAGGGAATTGAGCAGTTCTTC. The encoded protein is CASSWPGQGIEQFF.

The genes are TRBV7-6 and TRBJ2-1; TRBD2 is a possible D gene (5 bases). The V gene's germline CDR1 is SGHVS and CDR2 FNYEAQ. The CDR3 totals 15 residues. The V and J ends lost 4 bases and 1 base respectively, with 11 bases between them. DNA of the CDR3: TGTGCCAGCAGCTATAGCGTTCGTTCCTACAATGAGCAGTTCTTC. It yields the protein CASSYSVRSYNEQFF.

The chain has TRBV28 and TRBJ2-3; TRBD1 matches at 7 bases. V lost 7 bases and J lost 6; bases outside the gene matches: 19. CDR3 size: 17 residues. Germline V gene data show CDR1 as MDHEN and CDR2 as SYDVKM. CDR3 DNA sequence: TGTGCCAGCACCTCACCACGGGACAGATCCGCTGCTGATACGCAGTATTTT. Translating gives CASTSPRDRSAADTQYF.

This clonotype was seen more than once but under ten times. The V call is TRBV20-1, the J call TRBJ2-1; D might be TRBD2 (6 bases). The V end lost 6 bases, the J end lost 4 bases, and 16 bases lay between the germline ends. The CDR3 extends over 14 amino acids. Germline assignment: CDR1 DFQATT and CDR2 SNEGSKA (reference sequence). CDR3 sequence reads: CSATPAGPYNEQFF. The CDR3 DNA follows: TGCAGTGCCACCCCCGCGGGGCCTTACAATGAGCAGTTCTTC.

This clonotype has ten or more counts. The rearrangement uses TRBV7-9 and TRBJ2-3; 12 nucleotides align to TRBD1. The CDR3 is made up of 18 amino acids. The germline V gene encodes CDR1 SEHNR and CDR2 FQNEAQ (reference sequence). Trimming took 0 bases from V and 6 from J; bases not matched to a gene: 10. CDR3 sequence reads: CASSLAPGTGGARDTQYF. CDR3 nucleotide sequence: TGTGCCAGCAGCTTAGCACCCGGGACAGGGGGCGCAAGGGATACGCAGTATTTT.

This clonotype was seen many times. The CDR3 spells CASSFGRVTNTGELFF. CDR3 sequence (DNA): TGTGCCAGCAGTTTTGGTAGGGTTACGAACACCGGGGAGCTGTTTTTT. The rearrangement links TRBV12-3 or TRBV12-4 to TRBJ2-2; D is uncertain. The CDR3 is 16 amino acids. V lost 3 bases and J 0 bases, leaving 11 bases between the germline ends.

The chain couples TRBV12-3 or TRBV12-4 to TRBJ1-2, with TRBD1 matching 8 bases. The CDR3 covers 12 residues. Trimming removed 7 bases from V and 8 bases from J; junction bases left unmatched: 6. The CDR3, as DNA: TGTGCCAGCAACGACAGGGGTGACGGCTACACCTTC. This gives the protein CASNDRGDGYTF.